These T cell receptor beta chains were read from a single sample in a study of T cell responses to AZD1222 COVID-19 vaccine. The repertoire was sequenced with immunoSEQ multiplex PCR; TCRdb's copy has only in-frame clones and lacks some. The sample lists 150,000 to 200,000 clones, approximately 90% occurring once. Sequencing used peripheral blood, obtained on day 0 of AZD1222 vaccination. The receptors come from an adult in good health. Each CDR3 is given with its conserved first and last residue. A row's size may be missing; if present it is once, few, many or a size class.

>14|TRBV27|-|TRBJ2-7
CASSRQGLFYEQYF
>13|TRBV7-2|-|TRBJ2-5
CASSFLASVRFYF
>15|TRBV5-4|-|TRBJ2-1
CASSKTLAGYNEQFF
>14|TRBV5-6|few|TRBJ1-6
CASSLTGVNSPLHF
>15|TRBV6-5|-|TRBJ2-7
CASSYSAAVGVEQYF
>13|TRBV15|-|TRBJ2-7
CATSRDYRGEQYF
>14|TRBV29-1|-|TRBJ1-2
CSVVSGQFYYGYTF
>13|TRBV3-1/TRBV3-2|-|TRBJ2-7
CASSQFRAYEQYF
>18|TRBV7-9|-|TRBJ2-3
CASRPPARTSKFTDTQYF
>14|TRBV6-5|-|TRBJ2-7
CASSYRRDPYEQYF
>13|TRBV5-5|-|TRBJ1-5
CASSLSKGQPQHF
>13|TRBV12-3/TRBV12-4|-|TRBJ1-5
CASSETRKGPQHF
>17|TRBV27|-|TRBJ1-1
CASSLNIGGAGNTEAFF
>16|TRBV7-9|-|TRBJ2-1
CASSFLSGGGAGEQFF
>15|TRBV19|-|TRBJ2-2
CASSTSLGLALELFF
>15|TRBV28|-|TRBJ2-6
CASSPGGSGANVLTF
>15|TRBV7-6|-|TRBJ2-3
CASSSGGGNTDTQYF
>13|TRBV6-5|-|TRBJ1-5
CASSYRERQPQHF
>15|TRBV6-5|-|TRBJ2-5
CASSYQTGGQETQYF
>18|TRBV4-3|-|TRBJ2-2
CASSQKGSANSNTGELFF
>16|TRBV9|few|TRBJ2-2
CASSVAGQTYTGELFF
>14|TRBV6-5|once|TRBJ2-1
CASILSGGVHEQFF
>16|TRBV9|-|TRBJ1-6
CASSVGGSSYNSPLHF
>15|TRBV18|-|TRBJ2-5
CASSDFPGSQETQYF
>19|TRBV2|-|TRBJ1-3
CASSEAPHRGGISGNTIYF
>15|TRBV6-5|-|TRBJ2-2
CASIHIDREGGELFF
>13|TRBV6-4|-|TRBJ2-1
CASSDPLNVLEFF
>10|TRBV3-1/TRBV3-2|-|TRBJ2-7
CAWTGPEQYF
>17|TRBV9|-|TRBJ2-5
CASSVGGLAGGQETQYF
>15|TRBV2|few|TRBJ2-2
CASSAVEGNTGELFF
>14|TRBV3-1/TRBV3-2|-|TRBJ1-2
CASSQGSSPYGYTF
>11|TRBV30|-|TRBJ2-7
CAWEGTAEQYF
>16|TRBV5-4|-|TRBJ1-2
CASSSIGAGNNYGYTF
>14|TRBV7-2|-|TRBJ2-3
CASSTRVYTDTQYF
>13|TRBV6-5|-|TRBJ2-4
CASSYSPVTDKYF
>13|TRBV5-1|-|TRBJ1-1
CASSTGQTTEAFF
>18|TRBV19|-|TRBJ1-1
CASSHRMSPDSGGAEAFF
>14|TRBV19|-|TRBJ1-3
CASSAMGSGNTIYF
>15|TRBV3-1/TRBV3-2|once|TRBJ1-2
CASTHGHGGSYGYTF
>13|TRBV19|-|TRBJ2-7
CASSIGGAYEQYF
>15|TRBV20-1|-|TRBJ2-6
CSASQQGSGANVLTF
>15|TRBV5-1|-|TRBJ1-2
CASSSRRDANYGYTF
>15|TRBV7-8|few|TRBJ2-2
CAITPLLQNTGELFF
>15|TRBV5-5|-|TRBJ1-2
CASNTPGTGGSLYTF
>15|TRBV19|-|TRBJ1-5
CASSIDRAGKQPQHF
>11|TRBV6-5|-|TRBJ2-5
CASTDGPGEYF
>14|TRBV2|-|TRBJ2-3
CASSGTGGTDTQYF
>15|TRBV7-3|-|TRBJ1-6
CASSLNTAANSPLHF
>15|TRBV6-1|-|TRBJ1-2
CASSELGTVLYGYTF
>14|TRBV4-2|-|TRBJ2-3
CASSQVPGGDTQYF
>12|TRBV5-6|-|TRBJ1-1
CASTRMNTEAFF
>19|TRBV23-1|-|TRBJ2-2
CASTSGGAYFHPNTGELFF